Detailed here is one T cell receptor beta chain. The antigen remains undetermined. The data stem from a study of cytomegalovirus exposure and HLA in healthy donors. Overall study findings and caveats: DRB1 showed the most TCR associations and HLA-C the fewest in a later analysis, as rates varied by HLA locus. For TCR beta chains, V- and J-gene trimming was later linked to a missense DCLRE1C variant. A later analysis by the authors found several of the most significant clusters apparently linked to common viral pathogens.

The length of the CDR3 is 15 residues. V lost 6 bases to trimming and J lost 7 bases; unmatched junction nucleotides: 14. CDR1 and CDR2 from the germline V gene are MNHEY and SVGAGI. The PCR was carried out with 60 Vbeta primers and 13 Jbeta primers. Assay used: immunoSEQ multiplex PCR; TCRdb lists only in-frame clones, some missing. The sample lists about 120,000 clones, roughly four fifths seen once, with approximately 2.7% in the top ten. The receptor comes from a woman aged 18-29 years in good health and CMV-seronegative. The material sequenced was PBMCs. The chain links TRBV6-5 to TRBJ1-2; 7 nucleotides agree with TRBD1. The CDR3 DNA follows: TGTGCCAGCAGGGTGGATGACAGGGCGTTCGGTGGCTACACCTTC. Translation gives CASRVDDRAFGGYTF.